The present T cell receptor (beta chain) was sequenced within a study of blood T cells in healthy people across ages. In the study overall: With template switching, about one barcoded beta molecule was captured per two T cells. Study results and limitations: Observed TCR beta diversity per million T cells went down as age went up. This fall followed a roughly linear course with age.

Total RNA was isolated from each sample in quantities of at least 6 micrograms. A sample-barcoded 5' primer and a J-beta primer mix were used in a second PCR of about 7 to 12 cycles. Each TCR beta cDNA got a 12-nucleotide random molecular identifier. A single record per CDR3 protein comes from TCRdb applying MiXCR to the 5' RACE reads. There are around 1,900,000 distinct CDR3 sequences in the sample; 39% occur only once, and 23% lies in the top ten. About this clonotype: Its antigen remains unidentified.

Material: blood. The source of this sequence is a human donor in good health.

Written as DNA, the CDR3 is TGTGCCATCAGTGGAAAACCGGGACAGGGGGGGAATTTTGGGATAACTGAAGCTTTCTTT. Translating gives CAISGKPGQGGNFGITEAFF. V usage is TRBV10-3 and J usage is TRBJ1-1; 11 bases align to TRBD1. This CDR3 is 20 amino acids long. With V trimmed by 4 bases and J by 5 bases, 21 bases remained unmatched. The V gene's germline CDR1 is ENHRY and CDR2 SYGVKD.